A selection of T cell receptor beta chains follows, all from one sample in a study of response to subunit inactivated influenza vaccine. TCRdb reprocessed the RT-PCR reads with MiXCR, giving one entry per CDR3 protein. Counted here are approximately 230,000 distinct CDR3 sequences, 12% occurring once; the ten biggest clones make up 7.8%. Sequenced here: non-naive T cells sorted from PBMCs, sampled approximately 15 days before vaccination. The source of these receptors is a man in his fifties or sixties who received an inactivated influenza vaccine. The CDR3 runs from the conserved cysteine through the conserved F or W. D genes are given only for firm matches. Only part of the rows carry a size: once, few, many, or a class if the clone is expanded.

CDR3 | DNA | size | J | D | V
CAWSLTGLAGLETQYF | TGTGCCTGGAGCCTTACCGGACTAGCGGGGTTGGAGACCCAGTACTTC | - | TRBJ2-5 | TRBD2 | TRBV30
CARDVSGTVYEQYF | TGTGCCAGAGACGTATCCGGGACAGTATACGAGCAGTACTTC | many | TRBJ2-7 | TRBD1 | TRBV3-1
CAVTSGGAGNEQFF | TGTGCCGTCACTAGCGGGGGGGCCGGCAATGAGCAGTTCTTC | - | TRBJ2-1 | TRBD2 | TRBV10-3
CASARRDTQETQYF | TGTGCCAGCGCGAGGCGTGATACACAAGAGACCCAGTACTTC | many | TRBJ2-5 | - | TRBV12-3/TRBV12-4
CASSVQGRDTEAFF | TGTGCCAGCAGTGTACAGGGGCGGGACACTGAAGCTTTCTTT | few | TRBJ1-1 | TRBD1 | TRBV12-3/TRBV12-4
CASRPRLAGVHEQYF | TGTGCCAGCAGACCGAGACTAGCGGGAGTTCACGAGCAGTACTTC | few | TRBJ2-7 | TRBD2 | TRBV28
CASTLGQGFSQPQHF | TGTGCCAGCACTCTCGGACAGGGGTTCAGCCAGCCCCAGCATTTT | - | TRBJ1-5 | TRBD1 | TRBV12-3/TRBV12-4
CASSRGYHNNSPLHF | TGTGCCAGCAGTCGTGGCTACCATAATAATTCACCCCTCCACTTT | - | TRBJ1-6 | - | TRBV28
CASSSRSTGELFF | TGTGCCAGCAGCTCGCGAAGTACCGGGGAGCTGTTTTTT | few | TRBJ2-2 | - | TRBV7-2
CSASGLAGGPHNEQFF | TGCAGTGCTAGTGGGCTAGCGGGAGGGCCGCACAATGAGCAGTTCTTC | - | TRBJ2-1 | TRBD2 | TRBV20-1
CSVSHNEQFF | TGCAGCGTTTCCCACAATGAGCAGTTCTTC | - | TRBJ2-1 | - | TRBV29-1